The present T cell receptor beta chain was sequenced within a study of beta chain features in type 1 diabetes. Study-wide points: Equally in patients and controls, PCR might preferentially amplify shorter templates. Still unanswered here is whether HLA type influences TCRB rearrangement.

This clone was recorded at least ten times. The antigen is undetermined. cDNA synthesis used the whole RNA isolate, giving expressed TCRB sequences. Naive, central memory and regulatory T cell samples averaged roughly 3.8 million reads. Sequenced by immunoSEQ multiplex PCR; TCRdb stores in-frame clones only, minus some. The table shows around 320,000 clones, with 12% to 15% occurring only once. A heparinised blood draw that averaged about 116 mL was obtained once from each donor. Trimming cost V 2 bases and J 7 bases, with 9 bases left between them. Per the germline V gene, CDR1 is MNHNS and CDR2 is SASEGT. The CDR3 is 13 residues long.

Material: central memory CD4+ T cells from blood. The chain couples TRBV6-1 to TRBJ2-1; perhaps TRBD1 as D (6 bases). The TCR was taken from a man aged 30 to 39 in good health. CDR3 protein: CASSESGVNEQFF. CDR3 nucleotide sequence: TGTGCCAGCAGTGAATCAGGGGTTAATGAGCAGTTCTTC.